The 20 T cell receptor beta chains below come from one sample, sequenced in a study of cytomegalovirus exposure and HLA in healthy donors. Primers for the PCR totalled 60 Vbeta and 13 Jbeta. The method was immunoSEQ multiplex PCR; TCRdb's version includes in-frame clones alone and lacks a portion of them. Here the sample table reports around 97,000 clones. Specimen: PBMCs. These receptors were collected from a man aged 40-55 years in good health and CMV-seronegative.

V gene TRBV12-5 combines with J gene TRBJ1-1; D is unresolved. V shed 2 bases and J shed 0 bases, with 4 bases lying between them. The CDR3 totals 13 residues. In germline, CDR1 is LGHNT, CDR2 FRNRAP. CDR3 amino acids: CASGLSMNTEAFF. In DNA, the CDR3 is TGTGCTAGTGGTTTGTCCATGAACACTGAAGCTTTCTTT.

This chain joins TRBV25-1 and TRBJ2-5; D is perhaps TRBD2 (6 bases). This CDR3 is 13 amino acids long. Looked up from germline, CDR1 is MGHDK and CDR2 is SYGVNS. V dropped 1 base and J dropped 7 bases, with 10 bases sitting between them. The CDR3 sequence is CASSEFGGVTQYF. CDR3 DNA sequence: TGTGCCAGCAGTGAATTCGGGGGAGTGACCCAGTACTTC.

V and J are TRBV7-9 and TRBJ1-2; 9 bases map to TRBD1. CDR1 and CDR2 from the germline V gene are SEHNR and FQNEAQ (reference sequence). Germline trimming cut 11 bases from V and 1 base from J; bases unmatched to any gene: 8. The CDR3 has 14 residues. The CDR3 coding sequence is TGTGCCGCCGGACAGGGGTTCGGTAACTATGGCTACACCTTC. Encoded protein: CAAGQGFGNYGYTF. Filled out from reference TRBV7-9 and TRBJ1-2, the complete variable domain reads DTGVSQNPRHKITKRGQNVTFRCDPISEHNRLYWYRQTLGQGPEFLTYFQNEAQLEKSRLLSDRFSAERPKGSFSTLEIQRTEQGDSAMYLCAAGQGFGNYGYTFGSGTRLTVV.

The DNA of the CDR3 is TGTGCCAGTACCACGGACAGCGCCAAGATGAACACTGAAGCTTTCTTT. Amino acid sequence: CASTTDSAKMNTEAFF. V gene TRBV19 combines with J gene TRBJ1-1; D might be TRBD1 (6 bases). The CDR3 covers 16 residues. Trimming stripped 7 bases from V and 0 bases from J, with 18 bases between. Germline V gives CDR1 LNHDA, CDR2 SQIVND (reference sequence).

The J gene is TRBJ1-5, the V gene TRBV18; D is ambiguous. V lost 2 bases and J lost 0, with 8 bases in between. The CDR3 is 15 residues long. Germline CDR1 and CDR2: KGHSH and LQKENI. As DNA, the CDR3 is TGTGCCAGCTCACCAAGCCCTTATAGCAATCAGCCCCAGCATTTT. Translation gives CASSPSPYSNQPQHF.

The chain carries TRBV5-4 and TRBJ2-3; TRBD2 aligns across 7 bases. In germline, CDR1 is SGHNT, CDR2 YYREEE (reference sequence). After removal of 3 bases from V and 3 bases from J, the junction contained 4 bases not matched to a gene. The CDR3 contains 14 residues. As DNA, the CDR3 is TGTGCCAGCAGCTCAGCGGGATCTACAGATACGCAGTATTTT. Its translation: CASSSAGSTDTQYF.

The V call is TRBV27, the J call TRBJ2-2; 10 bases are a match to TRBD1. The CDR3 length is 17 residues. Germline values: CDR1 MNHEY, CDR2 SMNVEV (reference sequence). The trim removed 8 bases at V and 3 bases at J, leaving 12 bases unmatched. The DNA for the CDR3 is TGTGCCAGCCGCCGGACAGGGGGAAATAAGGACACCGGGGAGCTGTTTTTT. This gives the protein CASRRTGGNKDTGELFF.

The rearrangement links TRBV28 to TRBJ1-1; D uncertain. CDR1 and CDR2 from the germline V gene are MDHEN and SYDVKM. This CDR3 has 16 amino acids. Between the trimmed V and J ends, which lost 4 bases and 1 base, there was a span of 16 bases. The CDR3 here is CASSSESIGRNTEAFF. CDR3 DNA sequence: TGTGCCAGCAGTTCCGAATCCATAGGGAGGAACACTGAAGCTTTCTTT.

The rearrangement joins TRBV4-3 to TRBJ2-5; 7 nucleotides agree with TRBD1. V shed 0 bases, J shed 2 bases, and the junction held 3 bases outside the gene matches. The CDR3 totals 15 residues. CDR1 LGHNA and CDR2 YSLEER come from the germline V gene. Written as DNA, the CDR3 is TGCGCCAGCAGCCAAGAATGGGACAGACAAGAGACCCAGTACTTC. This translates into CASSQEWDRQETQYF.

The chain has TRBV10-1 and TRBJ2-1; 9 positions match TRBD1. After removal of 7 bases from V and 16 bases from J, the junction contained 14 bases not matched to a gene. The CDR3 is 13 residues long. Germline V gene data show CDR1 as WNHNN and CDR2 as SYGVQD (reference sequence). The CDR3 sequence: CASTDPGTGIPFF. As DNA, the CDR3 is TGCGCCAGCACCGATCCCGGGACAGGGATTCCCTTCTTC.

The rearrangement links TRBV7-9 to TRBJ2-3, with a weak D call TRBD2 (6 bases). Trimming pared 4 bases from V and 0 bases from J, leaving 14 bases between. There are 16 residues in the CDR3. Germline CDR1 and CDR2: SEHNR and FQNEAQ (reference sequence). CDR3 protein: CASSWPDGSSTDTQYF. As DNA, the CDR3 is TGTGCCAGCAGCTGGCCGGACGGGAGCAGCACAGATACGCAGTATTTT.

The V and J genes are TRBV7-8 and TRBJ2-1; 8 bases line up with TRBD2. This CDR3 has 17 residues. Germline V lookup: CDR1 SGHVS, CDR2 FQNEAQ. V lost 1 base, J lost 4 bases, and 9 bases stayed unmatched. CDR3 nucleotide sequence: TGTGCCAGCAGCTTAGGAGGAGCGGGAGCCATGTACAATGAGCAGTTCTTC. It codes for CASSLGGAGAMYNEQFF.

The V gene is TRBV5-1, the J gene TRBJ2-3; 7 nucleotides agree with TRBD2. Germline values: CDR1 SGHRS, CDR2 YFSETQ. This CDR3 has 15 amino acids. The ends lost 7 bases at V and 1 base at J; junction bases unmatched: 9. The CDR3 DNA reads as TGCGCCAGCCGCGGGTTGGGGGGGGGCACAGATACGCAGTATTTT. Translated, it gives CASRGLGGGTDTQYF.

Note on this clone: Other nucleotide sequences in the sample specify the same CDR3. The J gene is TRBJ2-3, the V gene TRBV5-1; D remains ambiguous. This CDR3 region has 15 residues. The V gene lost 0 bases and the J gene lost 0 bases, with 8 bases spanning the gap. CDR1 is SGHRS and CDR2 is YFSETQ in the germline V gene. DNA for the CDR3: TGCGCCAGCAGCTTGGTCGGCGGTAGCACAGATACGCAGTATTTT. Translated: CASSLVGGSTDTQYF.

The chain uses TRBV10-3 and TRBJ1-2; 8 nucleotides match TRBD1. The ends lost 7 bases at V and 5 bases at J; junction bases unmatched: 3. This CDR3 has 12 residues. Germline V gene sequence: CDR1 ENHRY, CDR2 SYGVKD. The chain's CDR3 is CAIMDRVYGYTF. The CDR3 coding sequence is TGTGCCATCATGGACAGGGTATATGGCTACACCTTC.

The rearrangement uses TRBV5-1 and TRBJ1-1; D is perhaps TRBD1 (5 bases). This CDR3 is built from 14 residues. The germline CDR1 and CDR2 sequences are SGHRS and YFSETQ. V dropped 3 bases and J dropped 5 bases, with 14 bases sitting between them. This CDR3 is CASSWTGGMTEAFF. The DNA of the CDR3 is TGCGCCAGCAGCTGGACGGGGGGGATGACTGAAGCTTTCTTT.

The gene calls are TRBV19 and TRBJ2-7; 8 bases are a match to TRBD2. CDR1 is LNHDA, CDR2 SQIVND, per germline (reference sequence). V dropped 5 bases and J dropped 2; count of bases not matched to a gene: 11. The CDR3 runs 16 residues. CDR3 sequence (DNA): TGTGCCAGTAGTTCGGCGAATAGCGGGGCACCCTACGAGCAGTACTTC. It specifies CASSSANSGAPYEQYF.

The chain's CDR3 is CATSRDLTSGGDEQFF. For the CDR3, the DNA is TGTGCCACCAGCAGAGATCTGACTAGCGGGGGTGATGAGCAGTTCTTC. The chain is built from TRBV15 and TRBJ2-1; 12 bases are a match to TRBD2. V lost 0 bases, J lost 8 bases, and 5 bases stayed unmatched. Looked up from germline, CDR1 is LNHNV and CDR2 is YYDKDF (reference sequence). This CDR3 is 16 amino acids long.

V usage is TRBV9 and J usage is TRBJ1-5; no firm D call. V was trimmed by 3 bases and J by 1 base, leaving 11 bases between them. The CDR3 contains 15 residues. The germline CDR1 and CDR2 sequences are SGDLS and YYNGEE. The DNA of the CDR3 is TGTGCCAGCAGCGCAGGACCGGGAAGCAATCAGCCCCAGCATTTT. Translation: CASSAGPGSNQPQHF.

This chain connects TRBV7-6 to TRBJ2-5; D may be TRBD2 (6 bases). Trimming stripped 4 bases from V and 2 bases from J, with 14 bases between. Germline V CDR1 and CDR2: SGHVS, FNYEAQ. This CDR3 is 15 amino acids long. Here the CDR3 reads CASSSEAGQQETQYF. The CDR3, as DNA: TGTGCCAGCAGCTCCGAAGCGGGCCAGCAAGAGACCCAGTACTTC.